This T cell receptor (beta chain) was sequenced in a study of T cells in Graves' hyperthyroidism and ophthalmopathy. Points from the study as a whole: In the analysis, a 13 V-J model separated ophthalmopathy from stable hyperthyroidism. Most expanded thyroid clonotypes above 0.001 recurred in blood.

The hyperthyroidism patients had all been newly diagnosed, and their disease duration was under 2 months. Their ages ranged from 18 to 65 years. Germline values: CDR1 MGHRA, CDR2 YSYEKL. Trimming took 0 bases from V and 10 from J, leaving 10 bases between them. The CDR3 totals 13 residues. Regions amplified from RNA transcripts were the TCR beta CDR3 regions. Using the HTBI primer set, a first-round RT-PCR was run on the TCR CDR3. One entry per CDR3 protein results from TCRdb running MiXCR on the multiplex PCR reads. Altogether approximately 49,000 distinct CDR3 sequences are present, 54% being singletons, with the ten largest covering 34%. Comments on this clonotype: Its antigen is still unknown.

Material for sequencing was peripheral blood or thyroid tissue (not recorded which). The J gene is TRBJ2-1, the V gene TRBV4-1; no clear D. The origin of this receptor is a man aged 18 to 35 with Graves' hyperthyroidism. CDR3 protein: CASSQESGGEQFF. Here the CDR3 DNA reads TGCGCCAGCAGCCAAGAGTCAGGTGGGGAGCAGTTCTTC.